The clone carrying this T cell receptor beta chain was seen more than once but under ten times. This CDR3 has 16 residues. With 0 bases clipped from V and 4 bases from J, the junction kept 5 bases outside the gene matches. Germline lookup yields CDR1 SGDLS and CDR2 YYNGEE. This specimen comes from a study of identical twins. TCRdb reprocessed the 5' RACE reads via MiXCR and lists one record per CDR3 protein. This sample carries about 900,000 distinct CDR3 sequences, around 12% of them seen once, and the ten largest clones take around 1.6%. The data were also submitted as part of a second study, on yellow fever vaccine responses in identical twins.

This sequence originates from a woman younger than 35 in good health. V is TRBV9 and J is TRBJ2-5, with TRBD2 matching over 11 bases. The sequenced sample consisted of PBMCs. The CDR3 DNA reads TGTGCCAGCAGCGTAGGTCTGACTAGCGGGATAGAGACCCAGTACTTC. It specifies CASSVGLTSGIETQYF. The full variable domain, completed using reference TRBV9 and TRBJ2-5, is DSGVTQTPKHLITATGQRVTLRCSPRSGDLSVYWYQQSLDQGLQFLIQYYNGEERAKGNILERFSAQQFPDLHSELNLSSLELGDSALYFCASSVGLTSGIETQYFGPGTRLLVL.